These 24 T cell receptor beta chains originate from one sample sequenced in a study of Graves' ophthalmopathy and Graves' hyperthyroidism. Amplifying from RNA transcripts, the study obtained TCR beta CDR3 regions. The first round was an RT-PCR with HTBI primers, and the second round was a multiplex PCR. TCRdb re-analysed the multiplex PCR reads in MiXCR, keeping a single row per CDR3 protein. The data hold 740,000 or so distinct CDR3 sequences, with around 40% observed a single time. The sample was peripheral blood. The origin of the receptors is an adult man with Graves' ophthalmopathy.

This sequence joins TRBV7-2 and TRBJ2-3; 10 bases are a match to TRBD1. V was pared by 5 bases and J by 6 bases, with 5 bases of the junction left unmatched. The germline gives CDR1 SGHTA, CDR2 FQGNSA. The CDR3 runs 14 residues. The CDR3 spells CASSVDRGLDTQYF. The CDR3 DNA reads as TGTGCCAGCAGCGTCGACAGGGGGCTCGATACGCAGTATTTT.

The chain uses TRBV10-2 and TRBJ1-2; 9 positions match TRBD1. The CDR3 runs to 12 residues. With 8 bases clipped from V and 8 bases from J, the junction kept 6 bases outside the gene matches. In germline, CDR1 is WSHSY, CDR2 SAAADI. CDR3 nucleotides: TGCGCCAGCGTCGGACAGGGGAGAGGCTACACCTTC. Protein product: CASVGQGRGYTF.

This clonotype appeared many times. V usage is TRBV29-1 and J usage is TRBJ1-4; D call uncertain. Germline V CDR1 and CDR2: SQVTM, ANQGSEA. CDR3 length: 14 amino acids. V lost 5 bases and J lost 5, with 15 bases in between. The CDR3: CSVWSGSGNEKLFF. The CDR3 DNA follows: TGCAGCGTTTGGTCGGGGTCAGGAAATGAAAAACTGTTTTTT.

There are many counts of this clonotype. The J gene is TRBJ2-5, the V gene TRBV25-1; 7 bases are a match to TRBD1. The V gene end was trimmed by 2 bases and the J gene end by 5 bases; junction bases not matched to a gene: 5. Germline loops: CDR1 MGHDK, CDR2 SYGVNS. The CDR3 runs 14 residues. This CDR3 reads CASSEEGARETQYF. CDR3 coding DNA: TGTGCCAGCAGTGAAGAGGGGGCTAGGGAGACCCAGTACTTC.

This chain joins TRBV2 and TRBJ1-4; tentatively, D is TRBD1 (5 bases). The germline V and J ends were trimmed by 5 bases and 11 bases, with 9 bases remaining between them. Germline CDR1 and CDR2: SNHLY and FYNNEI. This CDR3 is built from 11 residues. The CDR3 spells CASSKGPKLFF. CDR3 nucleotides: TGTGCCAGCAGTAAGGGACCCAAACTGTTTTTT.

With regard to this clonotype: The junction differs from germline at one of its ends, possibly a read error. The chain has TRBV5-1 and TRBJ2-6; no clear D. Germline V gene data show CDR1 as SGHRS and CDR2 as YFSETQ. This CDR3 comprises 15 residues. CDR3 protein: CASGLSVSGANVLTF. The DNA of the CDR3 is TGCGCCAGCGGCTTGTCGGTATCTGGGGCCAACGTCCTGACTTTC.

This clonotype has ten or more counts. The CDR3 loop reads CSVPVGISYEQYF. CDR3 in DNA: TGCAGCGTACCCGTCGGGATCTCCTACGAGCAGTACTTC. This chain uses TRBV29-1 with TRBJ2-7; perhaps TRBD2 as D (5 bases). Germline lookup yields CDR1 SQVTM and CDR2 ANQGSEA. There are 13 residues in the CDR3. V lost 6 bases and J lost 0, with 12 bases in between.

This clonotype was detected ten times or more. V usage is TRBV29-1 and J usage is TRBJ2-5, with unresolved D. V was clipped by 6 bases and J by 0 bases, with 8 bases between them. The germline gives CDR1 SQVTM, CDR2 ANQGSEA. The CDR3 runs to 12 residues. DNA of the CDR3: TGCAGCGTGGGTGACTACCAAGAGACCCAGTACTTC. Its protein is CSVGDYQETQYF.

The V gene is TRBV20-1, the J gene TRBJ1-2, with D tentatively TRBD1 (5 bases). V was clipped by 0 bases and J by 8 bases, with 13 bases between them. CDR1 is DFQATT, CDR2 SNEGSKA, per germline (reference sequence). The CDR3 is made up of 13 amino acids. In DNA, the CDR3 is TGCAGTGCTAGAGATGCAGGGACGAAAGGCTACACCTTC. Protein: CSARDAGTKGYTF.

The J gene is TRBJ2-7, the V gene TRBV6-5; D remains unclear. V lost 1 base to trimming and J lost 6 bases, with 7 bases between them. This CDR3 contains 12 residues. From germline, CDR1 is MNHEY and CDR2 SVGAGI. CDR3 residues: CASSYWGGEQYF. CDR3 in DNA: TGTGCCAGCAGTTACTGGGGTGGCGAGCAGTACTTC.

The genes are TRBV7-2 and TRBJ2-2; D possibly corresponds to TRBD1 (6 bases). Germline V gene lookup returns CDR1 SGHTA and CDR2 FQGNSA. V lost 3 bases, J lost 0 bases, and 8 bases lay in between. The CDR3 totals 15 residues. The CDR3 sequence is CASSFGTTNTGELFF. The DNA for the CDR3 is TGTGCCAGCAGCTTCGGGACAACGAACACCGGGGAGCTGTTTTTT.

The chain joins TRBV11-2 to TRBJ2-7, with a possible D match to TRBD1 (6 bases). Germline V gene sequence: CDR1 SGHAT, CDR2 FQNNGV. V was pared by 5 bases and J by 1 base, with 12 bases between. The CDR3 covers 14 residues. CDR3 in DNA: TGTGCCAGCAGCCCCTACAGGGCATCCTACGAGCAGTACTTC. This codes for CASSPYRASYEQYF.

This clonotype was detected once. The gene calls are TRBV29-1 and TRBJ1-1; D perhaps matches TRBD1 (5 bases). The CDR3 sequence is 15 residues long. The V gene's germline CDR1 is SQVTM and CDR2 ANQGSEA. Trimming shortened V by 1 base and J by 3 bases, and 15 bases separated the two germline ends. The CDR3 region is CSVEVGPDKDTEAFF. The CDR3 nucleotides read TGCAGCGTTGAAGTGGGCCCGGACAAAGACACTGAAGCTTTCTTT.

The V and J genes are TRBV10-3 and TRBJ1-2, with D maybe TRBD1 (5 bases). Germline CDR1 is ENHRY and CDR2 is SYGVKD. V was shortened by 7 bases and J by 7 bases, with 22 bases between the two germline ends. The CDR3 length is 15 residues. The CDR3 nucleotides read TGTGCCATCACCCAATCTATTAGGGGACGAGGTGGCTACACCTTC. Translating it yields CAITQSIRGRGGYTF.

The chain combines TRBV2 with TRBJ1-5, with TRBD1 as a possible D gene (5 bases). The germline V gene encodes CDR1 SNHLY and CDR2 FYNNEI. CDR3 size: 15 residues. With 5 bases removed from V and 5 bases from J, the gap between germline ends came to 16 bases. The DNA for the CDR3 is TGTGCCAGCAGTTTAGCAGGGAGGGCCCATCAGCCCCAGCATTTT. This codes for CASSLAGRAHQPQHF.

This clonotype occurred a few times. CDR3 sequence: CASSPGIGNQETQYF. CDR3 in DNA: TGTGCCAGCAGCCCTGGAATTGGGAACCAAGAGACCCAGTACTTC. V is TRBV7-2 and J is TRBJ2-5; D is undetermined. Trimming removed 5 bases from V and 0 bases from J, with 13 bases in between. Germline lookup yields CDR1 SGHTA and CDR2 FQGNSA. CDR3 length: 15 residues.

This clonotype showed up just a few times. V usage is TRBV7-9 and J usage is TRBJ2-7; 9 bases are a match to TRBD1. Trimming removed 6 bases from V and 3 bases from J; junction bases left unmatched: 9. CDR3 length: 15 residues. Germline V gene data show CDR1 as SEHNR and CDR2 as FQNEAQ (reference sequence). The CDR3 DNA reads as TGTGCCAGCAGTCAATCCGGGACAGGGCGCTACGAGCAGTACTTC. This gives the protein CASSQSGTGRYEQYF.

The V gene is TRBV10-3, the J gene TRBJ2-3; 10 nucleotides match TRBD1. The CDR3 covers 15 residues. The V gene's germline CDR1 is ENHRY and CDR2 SYGVKD. The V and J ends lost 10 bases and 1 base, in that order; junction bases with no gene match: 8. DNA of the CDR3: TGTGCCAGCAGGGCCGGGACAGGGGGCACAGATACGCAGTATTTT. It specifies CASRAGTGGTDTQYF.

At least ten counts were recorded for this clonotype. The genes are TRBV10-2 and TRBJ1-2; TRBD1 aligns across 9 bases. Per germline, CDR1 WSHSY and CDR2 SAAADI. This CDR3 has 14 amino acids. Germline trimming cut 0 bases from V and 12 bases from J; bases unmatched to any gene: 8. The CDR3 coding sequence is TGCGCCAGCAGTGAGTCCGGGACAGGGATTTTCAACACCTTC. Amino acid sequence: CASSESGTGIFNTF.

This clonotype was found many times. J is TRBJ2-7 and V is TRBV10-3, with D tentatively TRBD1 (5 bases). V lost 3 bases and J 2 bases, leaving 11 bases between the germline ends. The CDR3 has 14 residues. Germline V gene sequence: CDR1 ENHRY, CDR2 SYGVKD. Written as DNA, the CDR3 is TGTGCCATCAGTGAAGGGGCAGGTCCCTACGAGCAGTACTTC. Amino acids: CAISEGAGPYEQYF.

This clonotype has a handful of counts. V and J are TRBV10-3 and TRBJ2-7; D not certain. The CDR3 has 14 amino acids. V was pared by 6 bases and J by 0 bases, with 12 bases between. CDR1 is ENHRY and CDR2 is SYGVKD in the germline V gene. For the CDR3, the DNA is TGTGCCATCAGCAAAGGTGCCAACTCCTACGAGCAGTACTTC. It specifies CAISKGANSYEQYF.

The table lists this clonotype with a count of one. The CDR3 end shows no conserved phenylalanine or tryptophan, and so a read error is likely. The rearrangement links TRBV9 to TRBJ2-5; tentatively, D is TRBD1 (5 bases). Trimming pared 2 bases from V and 1 base from J, leaving 6 bases between. Germline CDR1 is SGDLS and CDR2 is YYNGEE. The CDR3 extends over 13 amino acids. CDR3 amino acids: CASSVTGQETQYC. For the CDR3, the DNA is TGTGCCAGCAGCGTCACAGGCCAAGAGACCCAGTACTGC.

The gene calls are TRBV20-1 and TRBJ2-7, with D perhaps TRBD1 (6 bases). The CDR3 extends over 12 amino acids. CDR1 and CDR2 (germline): DFQATT, SNEGSKA (reference sequence). The V end lost 2 bases, the J end lost 2 bases, and 7 bases lay between the germline ends. CDR3 in DNA: TGCAGTGCTAGACAGGGGCCCTACGAGCAGTACTTC. Amino acid sequence: CSARQGPYEQYF.

The chain carries TRBV11-2 and TRBJ2-7; no reliable D call. The CDR3 spans 15 residues. The germline CDR1 and CDR2 sequences are SGHAT and FQNNGV. V was cut by 0 bases and J by 6 bases, with 15 bases left in between. The CDR3 region is CASSLDIVGPGEQYF. The DNA of the CDR3 is TGTGCCAGCAGCTTAGACATCGTAGGTCCAGGCGAGCAGTACTTC.